This TCR beta chain was observed in a study of graft-versus-host responses after intestinal transplantation. Across the whole study: The transplants performed in recipients were multivisceral, liver-intestinal, or isolated intestinal.

This clone appeared once. Its antigen is unidentified. This CDR3 comprises 15 residues. With 2 bases clipped from V and 1 base from J, the junction kept 3 bases outside the gene matches. Germline assignment: CDR1 SGHNT and CDR2 YYREEE (reference sequence). Produced via immunoSEQ multiplex PCR; TCRdb's table is partial and in-frame only. The sample lists almost 40,000 clones; 90% to 95% were seen once. The chain links TRBV5-4 to TRBJ2-3, with 8 bases identical to TRBD2. The sample consisted of unstimulated CD8+ T cells sorted from spleen or lymph node cells, taken before transplant. The clonotype was recovered from a human donor who was the organ donor for an intestinal transplant. The CDR3 protein is CASSFGAGGTDTQYF. The CDR3 DNA reads as TGTGCCAGCAGCTTCGGAGCGGGGGGCACAGATACGCAGTATTTT.